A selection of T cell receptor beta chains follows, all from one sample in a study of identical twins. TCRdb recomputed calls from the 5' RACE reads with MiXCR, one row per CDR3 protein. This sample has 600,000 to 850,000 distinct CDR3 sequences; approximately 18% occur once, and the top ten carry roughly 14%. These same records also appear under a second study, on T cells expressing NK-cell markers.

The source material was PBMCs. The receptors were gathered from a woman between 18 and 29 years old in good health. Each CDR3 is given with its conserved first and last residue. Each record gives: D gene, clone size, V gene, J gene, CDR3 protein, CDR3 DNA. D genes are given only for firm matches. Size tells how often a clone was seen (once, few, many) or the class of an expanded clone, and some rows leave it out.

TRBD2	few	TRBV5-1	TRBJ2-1	CASSSQGHSGGKGSYNEQFF	TGCGCCAGCAGCTCCCAAGGACATTCGGGGGGTAAAGGGTCCTACAATGAGCAGTTCTTC
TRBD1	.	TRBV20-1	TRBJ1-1	CSAKRTGRNTEAFF	TGCAGTGCTAAACGGACAGGGAGGAACACTGAAGCTTTCTTT
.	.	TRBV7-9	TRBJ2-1	CASSLAGSINEQFF	TGTGCCAGCAGCTTAGCGGGATCAATCAATGAGCAGTTCTTC
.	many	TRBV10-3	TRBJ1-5	CAISTGEGNQPQHF	TGTGCCATCAGCACAGGCGAGGGTAATCAGCCCCAGCATTTT
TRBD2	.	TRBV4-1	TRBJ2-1	CASSQVARREYFHEQFF	TGCGCCAGCAGCCAAGTGGCAAGGCGGGAGTACTTCCATGAGCAGTTCTTC
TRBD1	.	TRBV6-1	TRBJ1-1	CASSAVRQGGTKAFF	TGTGCCAGCAGTGCCGTGAGACAGGGGGGAACCAAAGCTTTCTTT
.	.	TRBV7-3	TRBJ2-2	CASSSSATLTGELFF	TGTGCCAGCAGCTCGTCAGCGACTCTCACCGGGGAGCTGTTTTTT
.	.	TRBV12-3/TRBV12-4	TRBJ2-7	CASSFTVSYEQYF	TGTGCCAGCAGTTTTACAGTCTCCTACGAGCAGTACTTC
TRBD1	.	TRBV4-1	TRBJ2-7	CASSQSTGAPYEQYF	TGCGCCAGCAGCCAGTCGACAGGGGCGCCCTACGAGCAGTACTTC
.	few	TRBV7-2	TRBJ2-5	CASSSSSAQGRETQYF	TGTGCCAGCAGCTCCTCCTCCGCTCAGGGTCGGGAGACCCAGTACTTC
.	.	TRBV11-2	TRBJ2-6	CASSPTETGANVLTF	TGTGCCAGCAGCCCGACAGAGACTGGGGCCAACGTCCTGACTTTC
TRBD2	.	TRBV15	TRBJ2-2	CATSSLGGGAFF	TGTGCCACCAGCAGCCTTGGGGGAGGGGCATTTTTT
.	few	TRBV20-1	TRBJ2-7	CSARDLRTYEQYF	TGCAGTGCTAGAGATCTCCGGACGTACGAGCAGTACTTC
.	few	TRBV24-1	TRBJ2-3	CATSDRRERDTQYF	TGTGCCACCAGTGATCGGAGGGAGAGGGATACGCAGTATTTT
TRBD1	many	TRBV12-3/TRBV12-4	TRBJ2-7	CASSQDRGLYYEQYF	TGTGCCAGCAGCCAGGACAGGGGGCTTTATTACGAGCAGTACTTC
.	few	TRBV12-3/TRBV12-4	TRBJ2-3	CASGDWGADTQYF	TGTGCCAGCGGGGACTGGGGCGCAGATACGCAGTATTTT
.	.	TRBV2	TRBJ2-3	CASSGGLHTDTQYF	TGTGCCAGCAGTGGGGGACTTCACACAGATACGCAGTATTTT
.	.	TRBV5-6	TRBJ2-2	CAMSSGLPSGELFF	TGTGCCATGAGCTCAGGACTACCCTCCGGGGAGCTGTTTTTT
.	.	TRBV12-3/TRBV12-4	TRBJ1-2	CASSFSVSQIYTF	TGTGCCAGCAGTTTCTCTGTGTCGCAGATCTACACCTTC
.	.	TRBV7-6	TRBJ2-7	CASSPRGGLFYEQYF	TGTGCCAGCAGCCCGCGGGGTGGACTCTTCTACGAGCAGTACTTC
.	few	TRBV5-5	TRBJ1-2	CASSSQYFQGGYTF	TGTGCCAGCAGCTCCCAATATTTTCAGGGAGGCTACACCTTC
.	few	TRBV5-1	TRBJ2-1	CASSLDLAREQFF	TGCGCCAGCAGCCTGGACCTCGCCCGCGAGCAGTTCTTC
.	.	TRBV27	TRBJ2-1	CASSLYRTQNSYNEQFF	TGTGCCAGCAGTTTATACAGGACACAAAACTCCTACAATGAGCAGTTCTTC
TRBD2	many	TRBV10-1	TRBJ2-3	CASQSGGTDTQYF	TGCGCCAGTCAAAGCGGGGGCACAGATACGCAGTATTTT
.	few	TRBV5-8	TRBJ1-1	CASSGSWNTEAFF	TGTGCCAGCAGCGGCAGTTGGAACACTGAAGCTTTCTTT
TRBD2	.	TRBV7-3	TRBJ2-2	CGRLADNTGELFF	TGTGGCAGACTAGCAGATAACACCGGGGAGCTGTTTTTT
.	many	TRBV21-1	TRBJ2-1	CASSKEGSSLRSYNEQFF	TGTGCCAGCAGCAAAGAGGGGTCGTCGCTACGCTCCTACAATGAGCAGTTCTTC
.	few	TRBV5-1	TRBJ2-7	CASSKEDRTRGDEQYF	TGCGCCAGCAGCAAGGAAGACAGGACCCGGGGTGACGAGCAGTACTTC
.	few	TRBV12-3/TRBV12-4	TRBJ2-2	CASRGRTGELFF	TGTGCCAGCCGGGGGCGCACCGGGGAGCTGTTTTTT
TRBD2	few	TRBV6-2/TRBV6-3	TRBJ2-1	CASSYASGAYNEQFF	TGTGCCAGCAGTTACGCTAGCGGGGCCTACAATGAGCAGTTCTTC
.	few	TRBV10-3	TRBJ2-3	CAISASTDTQYF	TGTGCCATCTCCGCTAGCACAGATACGCAGTATTTT
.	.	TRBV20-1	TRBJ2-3	CSAMGEPSTDTQYF	TGCAGTGCTATGGGGGAGCCGTCCACAGATACGCAGTATTTT
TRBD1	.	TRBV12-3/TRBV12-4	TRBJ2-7	CASSSSPGTGKGQYF	TGTGCCAGCAGTTCCAGTCCCGGGACAGGGAAGGGGCAGTACTTC
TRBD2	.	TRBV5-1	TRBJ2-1	CASSKTPTSDKIGEQFF	TGCGCCAGCAGCAAAACCCCGACTAGCGATAAGATCGGTGAGCAGTTCTTC
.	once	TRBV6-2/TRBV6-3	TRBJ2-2	CASRLHTGELFF	TGTGCCAGCAGACTACACACCGGGGAGCTGTTTTTT
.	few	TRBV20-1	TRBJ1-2	CSASTRYNYGYTF	TGCAGTGCTAGTACTCGCTACAACTATGGCTACACCTTC
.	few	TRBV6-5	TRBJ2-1	CASSYGGGPYNEQFF	TGTGCCAGCAGTTACGGCGGGGGCCCCTACAATGAGCAGTTCTTC
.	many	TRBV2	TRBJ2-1	CASSEYTEQFF	TGTGCCAGCAGTGAGTACACTGAGCAGTTCTTC
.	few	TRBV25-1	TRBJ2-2	CASSERARNTGELFF	TGTGCCAGCAGTGAGCGAGCGCGGAACACCGGGGAGCTGTTTTTT
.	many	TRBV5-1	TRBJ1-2	CASSLAGGNYGYTF	TGTGCCAGCAGTTTAGCAGGCGGAAACTATGGCTACACCTTC
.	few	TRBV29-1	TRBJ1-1	CSVDAGELVWTEAFF	TGCAGCGTTGATGCTGGGGAATTGGTATGGACTGAAGCTTTCTTT
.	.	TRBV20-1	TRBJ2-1	CSAQAPGPVGEQFF	TGCAGTGCTCAGGCCCCGGGACCGGTGGGTGAGCAGTTCTTC
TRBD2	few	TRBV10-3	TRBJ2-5	CAISGISSGREETQYF	TGTGCCATCAGTGGGATCTCGAGCGGGAGGGAAGAGACCCAGTACTTC
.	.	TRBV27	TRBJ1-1	CASSLVRGQNTEAFF	TGTGCCAGCAGTTTAGTTAGGGGCCAGAACACTGAAGCTTTCTTT
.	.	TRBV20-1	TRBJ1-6	CSASDTRNSPLHF	TGCAGTGCCTCGGACACGCGTAATTCACCCCTCCACTTT
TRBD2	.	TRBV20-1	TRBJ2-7	CSAPVAGGGGHEQYF	TGCAGTGCGCCCGTGGCGGGGGGTGGGGGCCACGAGCAGTACTTC
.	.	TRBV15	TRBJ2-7	CATNRGSKGEQYF	TGTGCCACCAATCGGGGGTCAAAAGGCGAGCAGTACTTC
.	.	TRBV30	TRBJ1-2	CAWIREVEGYTF	TGTGCCTGGATTAGGGAGGTGGAGGGCTACACCTTC
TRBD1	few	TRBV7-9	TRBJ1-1	CASSERTGGLRTEAFF	TGTGCCAGCAGCGAAAGGACAGGGGGCCTTAGAACTGAAGCTTTCTTT
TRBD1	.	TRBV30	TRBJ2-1	CAWSAQGQAKFF	TGTGCCTGGAGTGCCCAAGGACAGGCCAAGTTCTTC
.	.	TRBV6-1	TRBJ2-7	CASSRGTGLYEQYF	TGTGCCAGCAGCCGCGGGACGGGGCTCTACGAGCAGTACTTC
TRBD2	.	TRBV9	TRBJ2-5	CASSVRRGGKETQYF	TGTGCCAGCAGCGTACGGCGCGGGGGTAAAGAGACCCAGTACTTC
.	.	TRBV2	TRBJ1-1	CASKDGSEAFF	TGTGCCAGTAAGGACGGGAGTGAAGCTTTCTTT
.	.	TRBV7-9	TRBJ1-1	CASSLAGEEAFF	TGTGCCAGCAGCTTAGCCGGAGAAGAAGCTTTCTTT
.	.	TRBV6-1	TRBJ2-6	CASTQSGANVLTF	TGTGCCAGCACCCAATCTGGGGCCAACGTCCTGACTTTC
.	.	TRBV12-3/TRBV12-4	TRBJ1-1	CASRTGIMNTEAFF	TGTGCCAGCAGGACCGGGATAATGAACACTGAAGCTTTCTTT
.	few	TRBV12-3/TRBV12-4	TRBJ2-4	CASSPRNSKNIQYF	TGTGCCAGCAGTCCGCGGAATTCAAAAAACATTCAGTACTTC
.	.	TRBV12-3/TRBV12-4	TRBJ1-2	CASSGGGGASYGYTF	TGTGCCAGCAGTGGGGGCGGGGGCGCGTCCTATGGCTACACCTTC
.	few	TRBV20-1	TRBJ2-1	CSAKGTWDTYNEQFF	TGCAGTGCTAAGGGGACTTGGGACACATACAATGAGCAGTTCTTC
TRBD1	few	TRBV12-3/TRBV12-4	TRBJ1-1	CASVGTANTEAFF	TGTGCCAGCGTTGGGACAGCGAACACTGAAGCTTTCTTT